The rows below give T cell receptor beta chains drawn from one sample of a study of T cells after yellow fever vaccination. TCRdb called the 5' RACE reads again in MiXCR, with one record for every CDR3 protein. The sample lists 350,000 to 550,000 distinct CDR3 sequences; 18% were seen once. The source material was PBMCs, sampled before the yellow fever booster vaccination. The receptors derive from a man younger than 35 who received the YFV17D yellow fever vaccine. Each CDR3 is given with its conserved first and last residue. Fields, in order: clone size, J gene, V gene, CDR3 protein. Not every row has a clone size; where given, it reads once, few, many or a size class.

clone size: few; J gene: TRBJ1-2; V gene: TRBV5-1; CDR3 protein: CASSPTVENYGYTF
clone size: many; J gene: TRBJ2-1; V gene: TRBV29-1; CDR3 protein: CSFKSGGSYNEQFF
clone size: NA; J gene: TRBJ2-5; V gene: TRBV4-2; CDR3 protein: CASSQVTGQGISETQYF
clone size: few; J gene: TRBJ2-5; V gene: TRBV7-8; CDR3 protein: CASKPGRHQETQYF
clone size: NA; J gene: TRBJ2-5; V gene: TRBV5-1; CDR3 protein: CASSRHGGETQYF
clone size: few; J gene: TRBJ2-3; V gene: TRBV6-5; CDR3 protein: CASGRTSGGTDTQYF
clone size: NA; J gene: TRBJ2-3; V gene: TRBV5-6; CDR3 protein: CASRTGFTDTQYF
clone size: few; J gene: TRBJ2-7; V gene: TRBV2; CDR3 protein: CASQRAGEVYEQYF
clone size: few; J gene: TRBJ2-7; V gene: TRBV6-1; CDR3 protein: CASGASSTYEQYF
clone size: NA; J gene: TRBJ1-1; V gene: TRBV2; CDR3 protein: CASSALDGTMNTEAFF
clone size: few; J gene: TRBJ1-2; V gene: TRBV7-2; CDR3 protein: CASSADRSYGYTF
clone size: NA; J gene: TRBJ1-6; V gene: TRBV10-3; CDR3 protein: CAISDPPQGTNSPLHF
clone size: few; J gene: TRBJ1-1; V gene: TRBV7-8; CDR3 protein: CASTEKLGKTEAFF
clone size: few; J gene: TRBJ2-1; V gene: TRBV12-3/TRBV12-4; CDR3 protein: CASTYRYNEQFF
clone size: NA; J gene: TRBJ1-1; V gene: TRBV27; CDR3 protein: CASSIRQNTEAFF
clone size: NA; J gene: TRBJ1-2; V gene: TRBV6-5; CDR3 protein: CASSQPQGYGYTF
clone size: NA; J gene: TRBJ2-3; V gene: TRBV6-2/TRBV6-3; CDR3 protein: CASSYLGQGRIRRGTDTQYF
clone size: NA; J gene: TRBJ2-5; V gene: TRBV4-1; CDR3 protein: CASGGTSGIQETQYF
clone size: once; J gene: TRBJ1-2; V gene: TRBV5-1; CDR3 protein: CASSLGQLGYTF
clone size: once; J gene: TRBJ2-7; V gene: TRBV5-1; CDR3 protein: CASSPQGYGEQYF
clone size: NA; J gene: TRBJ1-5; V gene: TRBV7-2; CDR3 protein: CASSLVSGGNQPQHF
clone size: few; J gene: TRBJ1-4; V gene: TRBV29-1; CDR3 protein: CSVGRTGGANEKLFF
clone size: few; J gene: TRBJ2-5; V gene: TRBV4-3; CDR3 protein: CASSQGGRGIQETQYF
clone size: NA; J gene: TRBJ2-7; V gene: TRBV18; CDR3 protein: CASSTQQVNSYEQYF
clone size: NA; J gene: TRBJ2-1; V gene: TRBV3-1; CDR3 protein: CASSRLAGMNEQFF
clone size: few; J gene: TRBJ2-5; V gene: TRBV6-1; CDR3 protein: CASSEDLGLAQETQYF
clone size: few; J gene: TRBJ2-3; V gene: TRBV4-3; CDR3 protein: CASSRSFPDTQYF
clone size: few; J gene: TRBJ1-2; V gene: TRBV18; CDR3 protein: CASSPAGNGYTF